This entry lists 24 T cell receptor beta chains sequenced from one sample in a study of cytomegalovirus exposure and HLA in healthy donors. Primers included in the PCR were 60 Vbeta and 13 Jbeta primers. TCRdb keeps only in-frame clones here, not all; method: immunoSEQ multiplex PCR. The data hold about 230,000 clones, with 85% observed a single time. Sequenced material: PBMCs. Receptors originate from a human donor in good health.

The V gene is TRBV19, the J gene TRBJ1-4; the D gene is possibly TRBD1 (5 bases). Germline assignment: CDR1 LNHDA and CDR2 SQIVND (reference sequence). This CDR3 region has 14 residues. Trimming cost V 10 bases and J 12 bases, with 24 bases left between them. The CDR3 spells CATEGSGRVGELFF. CDR3 nucleotides: TGTGCCACCGAGGGGTCAGGGAGGGTGGGGGAACTGTTTTTT.

This chain uses TRBV19 with TRBJ2-1, with 12 bases fitting TRBD2. The CDR3 is 16 residues long. Germline V CDR1 and CDR2: LNHDA, SQIVND (reference sequence). The trim removed 5 bases at V and 7 bases at J, leaving 9 bases unmatched. CDR3 amino acids: CASSSRLAGVLNEQFF. The CDR3 DNA reads as TGTGCCAGTAGTTCAAGACTAGCGGGAGTCTTAAATGAGCAGTTCTTC.

The CDR3 region has the DNA TGTGCCAGCAGCTTAGGTTCCCCCTTCGGAGAGACCCAGTACTTC. Translation: CASSLGSPFGETQYF. The V gene is TRBV7-9, the J gene TRBJ2-5; D gene unclear. The V and J ends lost 1 base and 4 bases respectively, with 13 bases between them. The CDR3 covers 15 residues. The germline CDR1 and CDR2 sequences are SEHNR and FQNEAQ (reference sequence).

V usage is TRBV4-3 and J usage is TRBJ2-7; 11 bases match TRBD2. The ends lost 2 bases at V and 3 bases at J; junction bases unmatched: 3. Germline lookup yields CDR1 LGHNA and CDR2 YSLEER. The CDR3 runs 15 residues. The CDR3 spells CASSQTGTSGYEQYF. CDR3 bases: TGCGCCAGCAGCCAAACCGGGACTAGCGGCTACGAGCAGTACTTC.

V and J are TRBV7-3 and TRBJ2-5; TRBD1 matches at 9 bases. The trim removed 6 bases at V and 5 bases at J, leaving 10 bases unmatched. CDR1 is SGHTA and CDR2 is FQGTGA in the germline V gene. This CDR3 spans 15 amino acids. The CDR3 DNA follows: TGTGCCAGCAGTCGCGGGACAGGGCTTGGGGAGACCCAGTACTTC. Residues: CASSRGTGLGETQYF.

The chain employs TRBV11-2 and TRBJ2-7; D gene uncertain. This CDR3 spans 12 amino acids. Germline CDR1 is SGHAT and CDR2 is FQNNGV. Trimming pared 5 bases from V and 3 bases from J, leaving 8 bases between. The CDR3 DNA sequence: TGTGCCAGCAGCGCCCGCGGCTACGAGCAGTACTTC. Translating gives CASSARGYEQYF. Combining the CDR3 with reference TRBV11-2 and TRBJ2-7 gives the whole variable domain EAGVAQSPRYKIIEKRQSVAFWCNPISGHATLYWYQQILGQGPKLLIQFQNNGVVDDSQLPKDRFSAERLKGVDSTLKIQPAKLEDSAVYLCASSARGYEQYFGPGTRLTVT.

This clone was seen a single time. The CDR3 spells CASSSGQGQPQHF. The CDR3 nucleotides are TGTGCCAGTAGTTCCGGACAGGGCCAGCCCCAGCATTTT. The genes are TRBV19 and TRBJ1-5, with 8 bases identical to TRBD1. Germline loops: CDR1 LNHDA, CDR2 SQIVND (reference sequence). V was pared by 5 bases and J by 7 bases, with 4 bases of the junction left unmatched. The CDR3 has 13 amino acids.

The chain couples TRBV30 to TRBJ2-7, with 9 bases fitting TRBD2. J gave up 3 bases and V 3 bases, and 9 bases lay outside the gene matches. There are 15 residues in the CDR3. Germline V gives CDR1 GTSNPN, CDR2 SVGIG (reference sequence). The CDR3 region is CAWRPGTSFNYEQYF. In nucleotides, the CDR3 is TGTGCCTGGAGACCCGGGACTAGCTTTAACTACGAGCAGTACTTC.

The chain carries TRBV19 and TRBJ2-7, with 9 bases lining up with TRBD2. The germline V gene encodes CDR1 LNHDA and CDR2 SQIVND (reference sequence). With V trimmed by 5 bases and J by 5 bases, 7 bases remained unmatched. The CDR3 totals 14 residues. In DNA, the CDR3 is TGTGCCAGTAGTGTGCTAGCGGGACGCGACGAGCAGTACTTC. Its translation is CASSVLAGRDEQYF.

As regards this clone: The junction and the germline gene differ at one end; a read error may be behind it. The V call is TRBV14, the J call TRBJ2-7, with no clear D. CDR1 is SGHDN, CDR2 FVKESK, per germline. The CDR3 has 12 amino acids. CDR3 in amino acids: CASSQPLSPMSF. The CDR3 DNA reads as TGTGCCAGCAGCCAACCCTTATCCCCCATGAGCTTC. The full variable domain, rest sourced from reference TRBV14 and TRBJ2-7, is EAGVTQFPSHSVIEKGQTVTLRCDPISGHDNLYWYRRVMGKEIKFLLHFVKESKQDESGMPNNRFLAERTGGTYSTLKVQPAELEDSGVYFCASSQPLSPMSFGPGTRLTVT.

This rearrangement joins TRBV18 to TRBJ1-1; D gene ambiguous. V lost 6 bases and J lost 4, with 15 bases in between. The CDR3 consists of 14 residues. Germline lookup yields CDR1 KGHSH and CDR2 LQKENI. The CDR3 loop is CASSPAWAGTEAFF. CDR3 DNA: TGTGCCAGCTCGCCGGCGTGGGCGGGCACTGAAGCTTTCTTT.

This clone came up a few times. The chain employs TRBV28 and TRBJ2-1, with 11 bases identical to TRBD2. Per germline, CDR1 MDHEN and CDR2 SYDVKM. V was clipped by 5 bases and J by 6 bases; unmatched bases: 6. The CDR3 is made up of 15 amino acids. The CDR3 is CASSDLAGGFNEQFF. The DNA of the CDR3 is TGTGCCAGCAGTGATCTAGCGGGAGGTTTCAATGAGCAGTTCTTC.

The genes are TRBV6-5 and TRBJ1-2; TRBD1 is a possible D gene (5 bases). Trimming pared 6 bases from V and 6 bases from J, leaving 17 bases between. Germline V lookup: CDR1 MNHEY, CDR2 SVGAGI. The CDR3 is made up of 14 amino acids. For the CDR3, the DNA is TGTGCCAGCAGGACCCCAACGCGGGGGAATGGCTACACCTTC. Protein sequence: CASRTPTRGNGYTF.

This clone was observed a single time. The V gene is TRBV28, the J gene TRBJ1-4; 8 bases align to TRBD1. The ends lost 2 bases at V and 7 bases at J; junction bases unmatched: 9. The CDR3 extends over 16 amino acids. Germline values: CDR1 MDHEN, CDR2 SYDVKM. The CDR3 DNA sequence: TGTGCCAGCAGTTTAACTGCAGGGGGCAGGGGTGAAAAACTGTTTTTT. This codes for CASSLTAGGRGEKLFF.

With respect to this clone: The junction departs from the called germline gene at one end, perhaps through a read error. J is TRBJ2-7 and V is TRBV7-9; TRBD2 is a possible D gene (6 bases). This CDR3 contains 15 residues. Germline loops: CDR1 SEHNR, CDR2 FQNEAQ (reference sequence). CDR3 nucleotide sequence: TGTTCCAGCAGCTTATGGGGAGGAAAAACCTACGAGCAGTACTTC. It encodes CSSSLWGGKTYEQYF.

The chain uses TRBV5-1 and TRBJ1-2, with 7 bases aligning to TRBD1. The CDR3 loop spans 14 amino acids. Germline V lookup: CDR1 SGHRS, CDR2 YFSETQ. V shed 3 bases, J shed 6 bases, and the junction held 8 bases outside the gene matches. CDR3 protein: CASSSETGIDGYTF. As DNA, the CDR3 is TGCGCCAGCAGCTCCGAGACAGGGATCGATGGCTACACCTTC.

This clone has just one count. The V call is TRBV6-5, the J call TRBJ2-5; D is ambiguous. Judging by the DNA end, TRBJ2-7 fits better; the J call may be wrong. In germline, CDR1 is MNHEY, CDR2 SVGAGI. CDR3 length: 15 amino acids. CDR3 protein: CASSYSFANAYEQYF. CDR3 nucleotide sequence: TGTGCCAGCAGTTACTCGTTCGCCAATGCCTACGAGCAGTACTTC.

V is TRBV15 and J is TRBJ2-2, with TRBD2 as a possible D gene (5 bases). V was clipped by 9 bases and J by 3 bases, with 17 bases between them. The CDR3 extends over 15 amino acids. Germline CDR1 LNHNV, CDR2 YYDKDF (reference sequence). The CDR3 spells CATSIARTYTGELFF. Written as DNA, the CDR3 is TGTGCCACTAGTATAGCGCGGACCTACACCGGGGAGCTGTTTTTT. The full variable domain, its missing parts supplied by reference TRBV15 and TRBJ2-2, is DAMVIQNPRYQVTQFGKPVTLSCSQTLNHNVMYWYQQKSSQAPKLLFHYYDKDFNNEADTPDNFQSRRPNTSFCFLDIRSPGLGDTAMYLCATSIARTYTGELFFGEGSRLTVL.

This chain uses TRBV7-6 with TRBJ1-3; no firm D call. Germline V gene sequence: CDR1 SGHVS, CDR2 FNYEAQ. The CDR3 sequence is 13 residues long. Deletions cut 5 bases from V and 9 bases from J, with 14 bases between. CDR3 sequence: CASSPGEVSTIYF. CDR3 DNA: TGTGCCAGCAGCCCGGGAGAAGTAAGCACCATATATTTT.

The chain uses TRBV5-1 and TRBJ2-1; tentative D call: TRBD1 (5 bases). There are 13 residues in the CDR3. V was cut by 0 bases and J by 9 bases, with 10 bases left in between. Germline V gene lookup returns CDR1 SGHRS and CDR2 YFSETQ. CDR3 loop: CASSLGGEGEQFF. The CDR3 bases are TGCGCCAGCAGCTTGGGGGGCGAAGGTGAGCAGTTCTTC.

This rearrangement joins TRBV7-9 to TRBJ2-5; 7 bases line up with TRBD1. CDR1 is SEHNR and CDR2 is FQNEAQ in the germline V gene (reference sequence). CDR3 length: 15 residues. With V trimmed by 5 bases and J by 1 base, 7 bases remained unmatched. The CDR3 nucleotides read TGTGCCAGCAGCCCGGACAGGACAGGCCAAGAGACCCAGTACTTC. Its protein product is CASSPDRTGQETQYF.

The chain links TRBV30 to TRBJ1-5; D is uncertain. The V end was cut by 0 bases, the J end by 4 bases, with 13 bases between. This CDR3 spans 15 amino acids. Germline CDR1 reads GTSNPN; CDR2 reads SVGIG (reference sequence). DNA of the CDR3: TGTGCCTGGAGTGTAAGGGAGTCTATAAATCAGCCCCAGCATTTT. It is translated as CAWSVRESINQPQHF.

In this sample, this clone turned up once. This chain links TRBV2 with TRBJ2-1; D is perhaps TRBD1 (6 bases). Trimming cost V 8 bases and J 1 base, with 18 bases left between them. Germline CDR1 reads SNHLY; CDR2 reads FYNNEI. There are 16 residues in the CDR3. CDR3 sequence reads: CASQRMGAGSYNEQFF. The DNA of the CDR3 is TGTGCCAGCCAACGAATGGGGGCAGGATCCTACAATGAGCAGTTCTTC.

This rearrangement joins TRBV25-1 to TRBJ2-7, with 9 bases aligning to TRBD1. V shed 6 bases and J 3 bases; nucleotides not matched to a gene: 6. The V gene's germline CDR1 is MGHDK and CDR2 SYGVNS. The CDR3 runs to 14 residues. In DNA, the CDR3 is TGTGCCAGCAGGGGACAGGGCAGAGGCTACGAGCAGTACTTC. Translation: CASRGQGRGYEQYF.